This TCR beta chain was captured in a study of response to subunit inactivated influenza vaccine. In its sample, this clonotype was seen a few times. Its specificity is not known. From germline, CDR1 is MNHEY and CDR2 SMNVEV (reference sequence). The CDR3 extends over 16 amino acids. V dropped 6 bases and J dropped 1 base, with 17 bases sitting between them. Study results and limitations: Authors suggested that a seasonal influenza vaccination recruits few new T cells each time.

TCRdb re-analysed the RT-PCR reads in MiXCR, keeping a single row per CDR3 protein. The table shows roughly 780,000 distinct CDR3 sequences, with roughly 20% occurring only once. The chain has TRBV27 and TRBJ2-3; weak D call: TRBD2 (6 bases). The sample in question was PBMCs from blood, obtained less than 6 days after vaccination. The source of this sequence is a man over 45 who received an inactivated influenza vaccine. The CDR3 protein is CASSSWGELGTDTQYF. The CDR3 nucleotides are TGTGCCAGCAGCTCGTGGGGGGAACTTGGCACAGATACGCAGTATTTT.